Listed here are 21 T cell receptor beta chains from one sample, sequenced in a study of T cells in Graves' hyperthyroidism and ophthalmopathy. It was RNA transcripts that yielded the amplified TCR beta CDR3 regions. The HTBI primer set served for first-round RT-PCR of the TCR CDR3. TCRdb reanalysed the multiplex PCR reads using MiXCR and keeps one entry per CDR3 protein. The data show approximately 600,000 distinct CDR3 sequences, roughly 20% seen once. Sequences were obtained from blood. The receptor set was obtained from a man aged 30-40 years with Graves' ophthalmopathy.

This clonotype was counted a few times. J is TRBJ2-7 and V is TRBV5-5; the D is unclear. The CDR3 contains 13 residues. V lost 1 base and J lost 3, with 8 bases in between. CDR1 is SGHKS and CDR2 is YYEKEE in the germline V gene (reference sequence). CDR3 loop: CASSLKAFYEQYF. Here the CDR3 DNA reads TGTGCCAGCAGCTTGAAAGCATTCTACGAGCAGTACTTC.

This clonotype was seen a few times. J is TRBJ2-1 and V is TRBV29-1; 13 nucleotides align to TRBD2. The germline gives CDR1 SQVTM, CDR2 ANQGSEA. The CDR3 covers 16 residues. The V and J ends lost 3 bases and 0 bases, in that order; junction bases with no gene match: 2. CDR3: CSVEWTSGSSYNEQFF. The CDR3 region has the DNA TGCAGCGTTGAGTGGACTAGCGGGAGCTCCTACAATGAGCAGTTCTTC.

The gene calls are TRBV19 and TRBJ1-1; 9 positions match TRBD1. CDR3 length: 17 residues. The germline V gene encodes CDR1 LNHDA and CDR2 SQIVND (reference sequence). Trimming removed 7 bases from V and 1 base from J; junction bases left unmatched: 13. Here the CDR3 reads CASKEGQGRFENTEAFF. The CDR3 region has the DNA TGTGCCAGTAAGGAGGGACAGGGACGCTTTGAGAACACTGAAGCTTTCTTT. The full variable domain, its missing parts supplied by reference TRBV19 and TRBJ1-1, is DGGITQSPKYLFRKEGQNVTLSCEQNLNHDAMYWYRQDPGQGLRLIYYSQIVNDFQKGDIAEGYSVSREKKESFPLTVTSAQKNPTAFYLCASKEGQGRFENTEAFFGQGTRLTVV.

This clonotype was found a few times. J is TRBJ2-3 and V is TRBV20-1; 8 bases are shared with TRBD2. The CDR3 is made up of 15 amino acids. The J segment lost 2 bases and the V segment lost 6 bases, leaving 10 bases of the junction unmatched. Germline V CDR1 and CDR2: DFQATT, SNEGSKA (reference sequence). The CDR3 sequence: CSAPEPGGPTDTQYF. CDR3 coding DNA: TGCAGTGCCCCCGAACCGGGAGGGCCCACAGATACGCAGTATTTT.

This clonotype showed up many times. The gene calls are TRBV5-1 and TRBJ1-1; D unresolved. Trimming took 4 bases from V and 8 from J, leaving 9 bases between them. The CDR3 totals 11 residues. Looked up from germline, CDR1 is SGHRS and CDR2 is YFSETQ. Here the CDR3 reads CASSPEAEAFF. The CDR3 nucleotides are TGCGCCAGCAGCCCCGAAGCCGAAGCTTTCTTT.

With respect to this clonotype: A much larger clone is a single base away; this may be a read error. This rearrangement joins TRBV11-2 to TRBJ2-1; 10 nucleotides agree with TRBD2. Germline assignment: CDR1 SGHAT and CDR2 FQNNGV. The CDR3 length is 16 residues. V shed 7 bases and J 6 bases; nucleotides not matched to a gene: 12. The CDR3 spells CASNSGLAGVFNEQFF. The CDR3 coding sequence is TGTGCCAGCAACTCAGGGCTAGCGGGAGTGTTCAATGAGCAGTTCTTC.

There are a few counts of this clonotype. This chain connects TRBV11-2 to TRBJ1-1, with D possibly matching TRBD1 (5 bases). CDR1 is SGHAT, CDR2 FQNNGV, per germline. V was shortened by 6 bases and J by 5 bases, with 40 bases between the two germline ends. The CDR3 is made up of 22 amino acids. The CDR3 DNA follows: TGTGCCAGCAGGCTGAGGGGCGGCAAAACGAACCCCGCGCGCACGGTTGGGACTGAAGCTTTCTTT. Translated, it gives CASRLRGGKTNPARTVGTEAFF.

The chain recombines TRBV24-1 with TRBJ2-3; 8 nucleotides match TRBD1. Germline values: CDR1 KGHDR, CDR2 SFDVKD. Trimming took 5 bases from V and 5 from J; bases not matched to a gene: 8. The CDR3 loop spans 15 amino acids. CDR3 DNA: TGTGCCACCAGTGCCCCGGACAGGGCCGGAGATACGCAGTATTTT. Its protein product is CATSAPDRAGDTQYF.

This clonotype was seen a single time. The CDR3 sequence is CSARQGLAGYKFF. CDR3 nucleotide sequence: TGCAGTGCTAGACAAGGGTTAGCGGGATACAAGTTCTTC. This chain links TRBV20-1 with TRBJ2-1, with 8 bases lining up with TRBD2. J lost 14 bases, V lost 2 bases, and 11 bases had no gene match. CDR3 length equals 13 residues. From germline, CDR1 is DFQATT and CDR2 SNEGSKA (reference sequence).

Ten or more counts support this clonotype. The CDR3: CSVDQGGETQYF. The CDR3 DNA reads TGCAGCGTTGACCAGGGAGGAGAGACCCAGTACTTC. The chain is built from TRBV29-1 and TRBJ2-5, with D tentatively TRBD2 (6 bases). Germline CDR1 and CDR2: SQVTM and ANQGSEA. V was clipped by 3 bases and J by 4 bases, with 9 bases between them. CDR3 size: 12 residues.

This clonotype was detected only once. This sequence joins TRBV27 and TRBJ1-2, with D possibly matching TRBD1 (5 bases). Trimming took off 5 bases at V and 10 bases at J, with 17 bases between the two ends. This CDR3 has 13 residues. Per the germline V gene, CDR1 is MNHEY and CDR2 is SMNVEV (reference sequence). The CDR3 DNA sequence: TGTGCCAGCAGTCCTCAGGGACCCGATGACTACACCTTC. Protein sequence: CASSPQGPDDYTF.

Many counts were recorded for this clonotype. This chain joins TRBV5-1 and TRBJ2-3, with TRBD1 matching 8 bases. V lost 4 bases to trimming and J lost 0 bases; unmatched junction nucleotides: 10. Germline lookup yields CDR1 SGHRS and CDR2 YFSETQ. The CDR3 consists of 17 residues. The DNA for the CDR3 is TGCGCCAGCAGCGGTGGACAGGGATTTACTAGCACAGATACGCAGTATTTT. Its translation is CASSGGQGFTSTDTQYF.

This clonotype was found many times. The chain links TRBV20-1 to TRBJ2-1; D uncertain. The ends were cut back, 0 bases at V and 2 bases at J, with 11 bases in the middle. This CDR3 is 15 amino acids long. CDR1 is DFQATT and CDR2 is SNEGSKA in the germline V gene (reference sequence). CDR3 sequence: CSARDPGLTYNEQFF. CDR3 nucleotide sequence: TGCAGTGCTAGAGACCCTGGGCTAACCTACAATGAGCAGTTCTTC.

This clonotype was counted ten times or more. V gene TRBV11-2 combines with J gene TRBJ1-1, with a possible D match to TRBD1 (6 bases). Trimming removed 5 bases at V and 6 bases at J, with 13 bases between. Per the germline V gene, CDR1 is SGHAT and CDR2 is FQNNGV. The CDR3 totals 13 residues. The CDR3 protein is CASSLPGTSEAFF. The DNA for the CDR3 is TGTGCCAGCAGCCTGCCCGGGACATCTGAAGCTTTCTTT.

CDR3: CASSPRSGRFEQYF. The CDR3 region has the DNA TGTGCCAGCAGTCCCCGAAGCGGGAGGTTTGAGCAGTACTTC. The J gene is TRBJ2-7, the V gene TRBV28; 9 bases align to TRBD2. CDR3 size: 14 residues. V lost 5 bases to trimming and J lost 7 bases; unmatched junction nucleotides: 9. Germline CDR1 reads MDHEN; CDR2 reads SYDVKM. The full variable domain, with the rest looked up from reference TRBV28 and TRBJ2-7, is DVKVTQSSRYLVKRTGEKVFLECVQDMDHENMFWYRQDPGLGLRLIYFSYDVKMKEKGDIPEGYSVSREKKERFSLILESASTNQTSMYLCASSPRSGRFEQYFGPGTRLTVT.

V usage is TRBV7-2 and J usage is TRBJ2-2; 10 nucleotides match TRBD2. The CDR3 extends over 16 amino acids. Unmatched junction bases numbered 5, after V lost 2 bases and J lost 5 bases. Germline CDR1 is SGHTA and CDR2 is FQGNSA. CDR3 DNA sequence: TGTGCCAGCAGCTTACCCCTACTAGCGGGAACCGGGGAGCTGTTTTTT. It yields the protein CASSLPLLAGTGELFF.

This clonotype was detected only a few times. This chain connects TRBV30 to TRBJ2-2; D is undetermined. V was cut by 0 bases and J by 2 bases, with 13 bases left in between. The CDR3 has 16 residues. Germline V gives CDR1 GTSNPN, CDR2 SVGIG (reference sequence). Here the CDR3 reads CAWSVPLGFNTGELFF. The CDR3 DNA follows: TGTGCCTGGAGTGTACCGCTGGGGTTTAACACCGGGGAGCTGTTTTTT.

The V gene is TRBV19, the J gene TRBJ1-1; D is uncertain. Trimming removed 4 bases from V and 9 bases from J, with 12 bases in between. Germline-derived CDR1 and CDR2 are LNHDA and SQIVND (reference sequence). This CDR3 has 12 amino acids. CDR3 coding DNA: TGTGCCAGTAGTAGCTCACGGAGCCAAGCTTTCTTT. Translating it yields CASSSSRSQAFF.

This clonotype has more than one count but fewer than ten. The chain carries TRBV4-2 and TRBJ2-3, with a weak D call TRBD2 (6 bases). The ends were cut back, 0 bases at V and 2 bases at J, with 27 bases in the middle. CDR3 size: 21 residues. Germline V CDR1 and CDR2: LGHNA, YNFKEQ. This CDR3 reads CASSQDNQERVPWGSTDTQYF. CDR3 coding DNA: TGTGCCAGCAGCCAAGATAATCAGGAGCGGGTTCCATGGGGGTCCACAGATACGCAGTATTTT.

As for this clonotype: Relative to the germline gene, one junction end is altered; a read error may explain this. CDR3 DNA: TGTGCCAGCAGCTTAGACCCTGGAGACACCATATATTTT. It specifies CASSLDPGDTIYF. V usage is TRBV5-5 and J usage is TRBJ1-3; D call uncertain. The CDR3 has 13 amino acids. The germline V gene has CDR1 SGHKS and CDR2 YYEKEE (reference sequence).

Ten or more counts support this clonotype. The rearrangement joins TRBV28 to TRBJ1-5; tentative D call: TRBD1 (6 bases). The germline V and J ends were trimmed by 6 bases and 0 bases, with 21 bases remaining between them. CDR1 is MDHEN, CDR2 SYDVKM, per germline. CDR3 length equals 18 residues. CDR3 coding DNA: TGTGCCAGCAGACCCGCGGGGGCAGGAATGTATAGCAATCAGCCCCAGCATTTT. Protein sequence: CASRPAGAGMYSNQPQHF. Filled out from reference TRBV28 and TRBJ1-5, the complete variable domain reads DVKVTQSSRYLVKRTGEKVFLECVQDMDHENMFWYRQDPGLGLRLIYFSYDVKMKEKGDIPEGYSVSREKKERFSLILESASTNQTSMYLCASRPAGAGMYSNQPQHFGDGTRLSIL.